The source of this T cell receptor beta chain is a study of cytotoxic CD8 clonotypes in ibrutinib-treated CLL. Study observations and caveats: Public clonotypes showed up rarely, and on treatment they shrank or held steady.

Clones were read by immunoSEQ multiplex PCR, and TCRdb kept only the in-frame ones, dropping some. This table holds 200,000 or so clones, nearly 80% found once. Concerning this clone: Its antigen is not known.

Genomic DNA (about 2 micrograms) was obtained from cryopreserved PBMCs for construction of TCR beta libraries. CDR1 and CDR2 (germline): SGHDT, YYEEEE. The length of the CDR3 is 13 residues. V was pared by 3 bases and J by 4 bases, with 9 bases between. This TCR came from a human donor with chronic lymphocytic leukemia. The J gene is TRBJ2-3, the V gene TRBV5-6, with TRBD1 as a possible D gene (5 bases). This specimen was PBMCs, taken after 12 months of ibrutinib treatment. CDR3 nucleotides: TGTGCCAGCAGCTGGGGCCATGCAGATACGCAGTATTTT. This gives the protein CASSWGHADTQYF.